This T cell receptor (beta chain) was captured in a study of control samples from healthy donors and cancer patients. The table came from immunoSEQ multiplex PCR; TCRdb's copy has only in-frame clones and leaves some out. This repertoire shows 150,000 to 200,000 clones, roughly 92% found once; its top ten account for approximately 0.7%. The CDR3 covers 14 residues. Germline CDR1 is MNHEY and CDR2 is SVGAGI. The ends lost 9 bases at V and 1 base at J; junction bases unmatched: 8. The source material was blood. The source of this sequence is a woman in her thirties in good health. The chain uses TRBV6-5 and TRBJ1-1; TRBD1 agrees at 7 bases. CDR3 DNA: TGTGCCAGTCAGGGGGAGGGCGCGAACACTGAAGCTTTCTTT. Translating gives CASQGEGANTEAFF.